Listed below are T cell receptor beta chains from one sample, sequenced in a study of T cells in Graves' hyperthyroidism and ophthalmopathy. MiXCR, run by TCRdb on the multiplex PCR reads, gives a single entry per CDR3 protein. The repertoire consists of about 400,000 distinct CDR3 sequences, with 15% to 19% occurring once and the leading ten covering around 30%. Sequencing was done on a sample of blood. These TCRs come from a woman aged 18-29 years with Graves' hyperthyroidism that later progressed to Graves' ophthalmopathy. Both conserved end residues are part of each CDR3. A D gene is named only where the DNA matches it firmly. Only some rows state a clone size, as once, few, many or a class for expanded clones.

>TRBV4-3|.|TRBD2|TRBJ2-1
CASSQDPTSGNEQFF
TGCGCCAGCAGCCAGGACCCGACTAGCGGCAATGAGCAGTTCTTC
>TRBV7-3|.|.|TRBJ2-2
CASSVGTAEVGELFF
TGTGCCAGCAGCGTCGGGACCGCGGAGGTCGGGGAGCTGTTTTTT
>TRBV27|many|.|TRBJ1-3
CASRGGSGNTIYF
TGTGCCAGCCGCGGCGGCTCTGGAAACACCATATATTTT
>TRBV20-1|.|.|TRBJ2-7
CSASDRPTYEQYF
TGCAGTGCTAGCGACAGGCCTACCTACGAGCAGTACTTC
>TRBV15|many|.|TRBJ2-5
CATSSRVFGETQYF
TGTGCCACCAGCAGCAGGGTGTTCGGAGAGACCCAGTACTTC
>TRBV6-2/TRBV6-3|few|.|TRBJ2-7
CASSYSGGVGGAYEQYF
TGTGCCAGCAGTTACTCCGGAGGGGTCGGCGGTGCCTACGAGCAGTACTTC
>TRBV2|many|.|TRBJ2-1
CASSDTFRDGNEQFF
TGTGCCAGCAGCGATACCTTCCGGGACGGCAATGAGCAGTTCTTC
>TRBV28|many|.|TRBJ1-1
CASSSGDGLNTEAFF
TGTGCCAGCAGTTCGGGGGACGGACTGAACACTGAAGCTTTCTTT
>TRBV3-1|many|TRBD1|TRBJ1-1
CASGQQGANTEAFF
TGTGCCAGCGGACAACAGGGGGCGAATACTGAAGCTTTCTTT
>TRBV3-1|many|.|TRBJ2-7
CASSQGQFSYEQYF
TGTGCCAGCAGCCAAGGACAATTCTCCTACGAGCAGTACTTC
>TRBV6-5|.|.|TRBJ2-7
CASSSQQASYEQYF
TGTGCCAGCAGTTCTCAACAGGCTTCCTACGAGCAGTACTTC
>TRBV5-1|.|.|TRBJ2-1
CASSLPTGSAIYNEQFF
TGCGCCAGCAGCTTGCCGACGGGGAGCGCCATCTACAATGAGCAGTTCTTC
>TRBV6-1|few|.|TRBJ2-7
CASSEGGDAYEQYF
TGTGCCAGCAGTGAAGGAGGGGATGCCTACGAGCAGTACTTC
>TRBV20-1|many|.|TRBJ2-3
CSASNVGGPDTQYF
TGCAGTGCTAGTAATGTGGGGGGGCCAGATACGCAGTATTTT
>TRBV2|many|.|TRBJ2-2
CASSDRDRGELFF
TGTGCCAGCAGTGACAGGGATCGCGGGGAGCTGTTTTTT
>TRBV20-1|many|.|TRBJ2-7
CSARASFSGSYEQYF
TGCAGTGCTAGAGCTTCTTTTAGCGGTTCCTACGAGCAGTACTTC
>TRBV28|.|.|TRBJ2-5
CASPSGAGEETQYF
TGTGCCAGCCCCTCGGGGGCAGGAGAAGAGACCCAGTACTTC
>TRBV6-2/TRBV6-3|.|.|TRBJ1-1
CASSPQVPEAFF
TGTGCCAGCAGTCCTCAGGTCCCTGAAGCTTTCTTT
>TRBV18|.|.|TRBJ2-7
CASSPPYQGIRGYEQYF
TGTGCCAGCTCACCACCGTATCAGGGTATTAGAGGGTACGAGCAGTACTTC
>TRBV6-5|.|TRBD2|TRBJ2-7
CASSWSSGSSYEQYF
TGTGCCAGCAGTTGGTCTAGCGGGAGCTCCTACGAGCAGTACTTC
>TRBV5-1|many|.|TRBJ2-3
CASSTGTASTDTQYF
TGCGCCAGCAGCACGGGGACTGCTAGCACAGATACGCAGTATTTT
>TRBV4-2|many|TRBD1|TRBJ1-5
CASSQARGANQPQHF
TGTGCCAGCAGCCAGGCCAGGGGGGCCAATCAGCCCCAGCATTTT
>TRBV5-4|.|TRBD1|TRBJ2-5
CASSMTGLEETQYF
TGTGCCAGCAGCATGACAGGGTTGGAAGAGACCCAGTACTTC
>TRBV9|once|TRBD2|TRBJ2-1
CASSVLAGGSYNEQFF
TGTGCCAGCAGCGTATTAGCGGGAGGGTCCTACAATGAGCAGTTCTTC
>TRBV5-1|few|TRBD2|TRBJ2-1
CASRREPSGVEQFF
TGCGCCAGCAGAAGAGAACCCAGCGGGGTGGAGCAGTTCTTC
>TRBV4-2|few|.|TRBJ2-3
CASSQSRVGGPTDTQYF
TGTGCCAGCAGCCAATCTAGGGTGGGAGGCCCCACAGATACGCAGTATTTT
>TRBV27|many|TRBD2|TRBJ2-1
CASSLTGLARYNEQFF
TGTGCCAGCAGTTTAACGGGACTAGCGCGCTACAATGAGCAGTTCTTC
>TRBV20-1|many|.|TRBJ2-5
CSAREHQETQYF
TGCAGTGCCCGGGAGCACCAAGAGACCCAGTACTTC
>TRBV7-9|.|.|TRBJ1-3
CASSYSGSGNTIYF
TGTGCCAGCAGCTACTCAGGCTCTGGAAACACCATATATTTT
>TRBV2|many|.|TRBJ2-3
CASEGYTDTQYF
TGTGCCAGCGAGGGCTACACAGATACGCAGTATTTT
>TRBV2|many|.|TRBJ1-5
CASSEGSNQPQHF
TGTGCCAGCAGTGAAGGAAGCAATCAGCCCCAGCATTTT
>TRBV6-5|.|.|TRBJ2-7
CASSYKRLSYEQYF
TGTGCCAGCAGTTATAAGCGCCTCTCCTACGAGCAGTACTTC
>TRBV25-1|few|.|TRBJ2-2
CASSEFKGSNTGELFF
TGTGCCAGCAGTGAATTTAAGGGTTCGAACACCGGGGAGCTGTTTTTT
>TRBV7-8|.|.|TRBJ2-3
CASRSDSDTQYF
TGTGCCAGCAGATCGGACAGTGATACGCAGTATTTT
>TRBV6-5|many|.|TRBJ2-3
CASSYSTSGDTQYF
TGTGCCAGCAGTTACTCGACTAGTGGAGATACGCAGTATTTT
>TRBV6-5|.|.|TRBJ1-2
CASSYSGQVNYGYTF
TGTGCCAGCAGTTACTCAGGCCAGGTCAACTATGGCTACACCTTC
>TRBV5-1|few|.|TRBJ1-1
CASSAQPGNTEAFF
TGCGCCAGCAGCGCGCAGCCCGGTAACACTGAAGCTTTCTTT
>TRBV29-1|.|.|TRBJ1-3
CSVEELGSNTIYF
TGCAGCGTTGAGGAGCTGGGGTCAAACACCATATATTTT
>TRBV6-1|.|.|TRBJ2-3
CASSEAPGARRTDTQYF
TGTGCCAGCAGTGAAGCTCCGGGTGCCAGAAGGACAGATACGCAGTATTTT
>TRBV20-1|.|.|TRBJ2-1
CSARDPGLINEQFF
TGCAGTGCTAGAGATCCTGGACTCATTAATGAGCAGTTCTTC
>TRBV12-3/TRBV12-4|.|TRBD2|TRBJ2-7
CASSNSGRVGQYF
TGTGCCAGCAGTAATAGCGGGAGGGTAGGGCAGTACTTC
>TRBV12-3/TRBV12-4|few|TRBD1|TRBJ2-1
CASSGTGGVYNEQFF
TGTGCCAGCAGTGGGACAGGAGGGGTCTACAATGAGCAGTTCTTC
>TRBV20-1|.|TRBD2|TRBJ2-3
CSASSGMADTQYF
TGCAGTGCTTCTAGCGGGATGGCAGATACGCAGTATTTT
>TRBV15|many|.|TRBJ2-3
CATSSPGRSLTDTQYF
TGTGCCACCAGCAGCCCGGGACGATCGCTCACAGATACGCAGTATTTT
>TRBV27|many|.|TRBJ2-1
CASSVLQGAYNKEQFF
TGTGCCAGCAGCGTCCTACAGGGAGCCTACAATAAGGAGCAGTTCTTC
>TRBV20-1|many|TRBD1|TRBJ2-2
CSARVPRAGGSTGELFF
TGCAGTGCTAGAGTCCCCAGGGCAGGGGGCAGCACCGGGGAGCTGTTTTTT
>TRBV7-3|.|.|TRBJ2-1
CASSPQAVIANEQFF
TGTGCCAGCAGCCCACAGGCTGTGATAGCTAATGAGCAGTTCTTC
>TRBV19|few|TRBD2|TRBJ2-7
CASSIRTSSLGGREQYF
TGTGCCAGTAGTATTCGGACTAGCAGCTTAGGAGGTCGCGAGCAGTACTTC
>TRBV29-1|.|TRBD2|TRBJ2-7
CSYSGGGLSYEQYF
TGCTCGTACTCCGGGGGGGGGCTATCCTACGAGCAGTACTTC
>TRBV19|.|TRBD1|TRBJ1-4
CASRNQGAGEKLFF
TGTGCCAGTAGGAATCAGGGGGCCGGTGAAAAACTGTTTTTT
>TRBV6-1|few|.|TRBJ1-1
CASSENVRKLVNTEAFF
TGTGCCAGCAGTGAAAACGTGAGGAAGTTGGTGAACACTGAAGCTTTCTTT
>TRBV3-1|few|TRBD2|TRBJ2-3
CASSQGRGGKDTQYF
TGTGCCAGCAGCCAAGGCCGGGGAGGGAAAGATACGCAGTATTTT
>TRBV4-1|few|.|TRBJ2-1
CASSQGQTYTYNEQFF
TGCGCCAGCAGCCAAGGACAGACTTATACCTACAATGAGCAGTTCTTC
>TRBV27|many|.|TRBJ2-3
CASSVSAGGTDTQYF
TGTGCCAGCAGCGTGTCCGCTGGCGGCACAGATACGCAGTATTTT